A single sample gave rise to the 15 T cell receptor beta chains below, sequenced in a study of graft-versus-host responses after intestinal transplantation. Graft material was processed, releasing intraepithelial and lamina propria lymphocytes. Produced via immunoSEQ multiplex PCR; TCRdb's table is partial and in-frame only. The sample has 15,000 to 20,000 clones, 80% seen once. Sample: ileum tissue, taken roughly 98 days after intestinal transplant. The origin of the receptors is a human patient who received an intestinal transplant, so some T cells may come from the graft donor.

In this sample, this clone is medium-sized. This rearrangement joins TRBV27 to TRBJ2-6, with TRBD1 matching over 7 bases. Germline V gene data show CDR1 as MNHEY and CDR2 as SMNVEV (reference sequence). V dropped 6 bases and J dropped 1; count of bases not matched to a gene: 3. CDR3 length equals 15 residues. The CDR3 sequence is CASSPQGSGANVLTF. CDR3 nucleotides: TGTGCCAGCAGCCCACAGGGGTCTGGGGCCAACGTCCTGACTTTC.

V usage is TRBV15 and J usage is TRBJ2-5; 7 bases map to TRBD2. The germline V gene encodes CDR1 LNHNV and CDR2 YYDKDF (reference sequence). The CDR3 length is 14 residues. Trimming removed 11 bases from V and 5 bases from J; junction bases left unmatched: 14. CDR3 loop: CASQRGGSRETQYF. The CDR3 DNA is TGTGCCTCACAAAGGGGCGGGAGTCGGGAGACCCAGTACTTC.

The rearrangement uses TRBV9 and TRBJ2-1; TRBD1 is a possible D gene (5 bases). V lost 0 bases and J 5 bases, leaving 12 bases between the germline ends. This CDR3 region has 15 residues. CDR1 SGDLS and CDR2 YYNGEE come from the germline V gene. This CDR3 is CASSVAGAYNNEQFF. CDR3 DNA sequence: TGTGCCAGCAGCGTAGCTGGGGCGTATAACAATGAGCAGTTCTTC.

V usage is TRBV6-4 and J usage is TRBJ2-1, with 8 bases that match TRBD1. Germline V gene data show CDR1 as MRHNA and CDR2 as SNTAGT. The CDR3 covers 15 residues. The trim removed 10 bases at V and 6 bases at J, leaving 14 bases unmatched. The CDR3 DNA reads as TGTGCCACCTCCCTTGACAGGGGAAGGGGCAATGAGCAGTTCTTC. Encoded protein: CATSLDRGRGNEQFF.

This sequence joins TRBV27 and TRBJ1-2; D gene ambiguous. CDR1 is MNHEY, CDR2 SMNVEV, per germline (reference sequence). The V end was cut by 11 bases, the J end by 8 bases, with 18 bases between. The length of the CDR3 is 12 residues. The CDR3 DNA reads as TGTGCCCGCGGGGTGGGGAACGGAGGCTACACCTTC. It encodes CARGVGNGGYTF.

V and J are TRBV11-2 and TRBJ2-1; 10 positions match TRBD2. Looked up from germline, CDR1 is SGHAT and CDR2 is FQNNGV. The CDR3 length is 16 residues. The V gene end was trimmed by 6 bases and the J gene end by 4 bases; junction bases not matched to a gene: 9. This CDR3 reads CASSSTTSGFYNEQFF. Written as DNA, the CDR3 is TGTGCCAGCAGTTCAACGACTAGCGGGTTTTACAATGAGCAGTTCTTC.

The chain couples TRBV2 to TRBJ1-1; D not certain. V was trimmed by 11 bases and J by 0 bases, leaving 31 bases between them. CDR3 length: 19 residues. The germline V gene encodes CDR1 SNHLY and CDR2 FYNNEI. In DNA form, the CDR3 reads TGTGCCTGGGCCCCCCAGTGGGAGGGTTCCGTTACCCTGAACACTGAAGCTTTCTTT. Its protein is CAWAPQWEGSVTLNTEAFF.

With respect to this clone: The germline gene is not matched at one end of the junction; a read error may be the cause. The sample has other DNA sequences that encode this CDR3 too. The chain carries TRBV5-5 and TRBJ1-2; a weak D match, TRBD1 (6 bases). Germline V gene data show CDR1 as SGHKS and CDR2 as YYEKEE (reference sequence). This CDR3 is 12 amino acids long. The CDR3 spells CTSGGGNYGYTF. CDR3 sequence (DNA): TGTACCAGCGGCGGGGGCAACTATGGCTACACCTTC.

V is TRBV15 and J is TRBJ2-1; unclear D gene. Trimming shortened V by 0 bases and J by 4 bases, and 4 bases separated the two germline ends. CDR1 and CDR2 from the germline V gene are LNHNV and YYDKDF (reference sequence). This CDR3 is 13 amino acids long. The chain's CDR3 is CATSRERYNEQFF. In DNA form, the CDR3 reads TGTGCCACCAGCAGAGAACGGTACAATGAGCAGTTCTTC.

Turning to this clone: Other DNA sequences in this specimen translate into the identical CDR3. For the CDR3, the DNA is TGTGCCAGCAGTGGGACAGGGAACACCATATATTTT. The encoded protein is CASSGTGNTIYF. The chain combines TRBV9 with TRBJ1-3; 9 bases match TRBD1. From germline, CDR1 is SGDLS and CDR2 YYNGEE. This CDR3 is 12 amino acids long. The V gene end was trimmed by 5 bases and the J gene end by 7 bases; junction bases not matched to a gene: 1.

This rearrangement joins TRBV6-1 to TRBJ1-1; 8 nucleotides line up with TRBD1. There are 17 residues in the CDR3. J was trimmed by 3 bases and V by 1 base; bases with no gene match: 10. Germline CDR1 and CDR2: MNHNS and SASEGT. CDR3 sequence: CASSEGTGRSWDTEAFF. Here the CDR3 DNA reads TGTGCCAGCAGTGAAGGGACAGGGAGGTCGTGGGACACTGAAGCTTTCTTT.

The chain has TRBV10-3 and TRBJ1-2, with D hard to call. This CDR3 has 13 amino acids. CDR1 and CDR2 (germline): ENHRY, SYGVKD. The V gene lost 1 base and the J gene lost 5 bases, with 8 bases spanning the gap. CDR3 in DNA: TGTGCCATCAGTGAGTTCAGTTTTTATGGCTACACCTTC. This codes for CAISEFSFYGYTF.

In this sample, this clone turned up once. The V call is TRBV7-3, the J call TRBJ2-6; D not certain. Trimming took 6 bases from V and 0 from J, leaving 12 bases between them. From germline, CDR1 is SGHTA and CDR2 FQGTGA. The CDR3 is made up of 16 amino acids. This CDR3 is CASSRPLSSGANVLTF. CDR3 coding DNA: TGTGCCAGCAGTCGCCCCCTTAGCTCTGGGGCCAACGTCCTGACTTTC.

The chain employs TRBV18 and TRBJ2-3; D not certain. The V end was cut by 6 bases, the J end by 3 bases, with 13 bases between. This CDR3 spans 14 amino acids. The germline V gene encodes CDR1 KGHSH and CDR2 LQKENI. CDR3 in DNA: TGTGCCAGCTCCGAGGTCCAGTCTACAGATACGCAGTATTTT. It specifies CASSEVQSTDTQYF.

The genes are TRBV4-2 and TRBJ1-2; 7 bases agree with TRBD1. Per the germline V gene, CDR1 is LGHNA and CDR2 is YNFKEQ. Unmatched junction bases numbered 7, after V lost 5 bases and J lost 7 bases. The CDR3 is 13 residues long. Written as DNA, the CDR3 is TGTGCCAGCAGCTCAGGGGGGTTGGGTGGCTACACCTTC. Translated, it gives CASSSGGLGGYTF.